A selection of T cell receptor beta chains follows, all from one sample in a study of T cell responses to AZD1222 COVID-19 vaccine. The table came from immunoSEQ multiplex PCR; TCRdb's copy has only in-frame clones and leaves some out. The top ten hold roughly 4.7% of the sample, which has around 80,000 clones, 92% seen once. The source was peripheral blood, collected 28 days after the second AZD1222 dose. The receptors come from an adult who received the AZD1222 COVID-19 vaccine. Each CDR3 is given with its conserved first and last residue. D genes are given only for firm matches. Not every row has a clone size; where given, it reads once, few, many or a size class.

d_gene | j_gene | abundance | v_gene | CDR3aa | CDR3nt
. | TRBJ2-7 | . | TRBV5-1 | CASSTGTGGEQYF | TGCGCCAGCAGCACGGGGACGGGCGGGGAGCAGTACTTC
. | TRBJ1-3 | once | TRBV21-1 | CASSPRGQALSGNTIYF | TGTGCCAGCAGCCCGCGGGGACAGGCCCTCTCTGGAAACACCATATATTTT
. | TRBJ2-5 | . | TRBV4-3 | CASSLELAVTQYF | TGCGCCAGCAGCCTTGAACTCGCGGTGACCCAGTACTTC
. | TRBJ1-1 | . | TRBV7-9 | CASSLQDNTEAFF | TGTGCCAGCAGCTTACAGGATAACACTGAAGCTTTCTTT
. | TRBJ2-2 | . | TRBV5-1 | CASSLPTGPKGTGELFF | TGCGCCAGCAGCTTACCCACGGGTCCGAAGGGCACCGGGGAGCTGTTTTTT
. | TRBJ1-4 | . | TRBV18 | CASSPGQSTNEKLFF | TGTGCCAGCTCACCCGGACAGAGTACCAATGAAAAACTGTTTTTT
. | TRBJ2-1 | . | TRBV12-3/TRBV12-4 | CASSFGTSNEQFF | TGTGCCAGCAGTTTTGGGACCAGCAATGAGCAGTTCTTC
. | TRBJ1-2 | . | TRBV5-1 | CASSLGAGIEGYTF | TGCGCCAGCAGCTTGGGTGCAGGGATCGAAGGCTACACCTTC
TRBD2 | TRBJ2-1 | . | TRBV28 | CASRTGLAGGNEQFF | TGTGCCAGCAGGACGGGACTAGCGGGGGGAAATGAGCAGTTCTTC
. | TRBJ2-1 | . | TRBV7-9 | CASSLFASNNEQFF | TGTGCCAGCAGCTTATTCGCTAGCAACAATGAGCAGTTCTTC
TRBD1 | TRBJ1-1 | . | TRBV24-1 | CATSDTGGTEAFF | TGTGCCACCAGTGATACAGGGGGCACTGAAGCTTTCTTT
. | TRBJ2-2 | . | TRBV4-3 | CASSQSGARTGELFF | TGCGCCAGCAGCCAGTCAGGGGCCCGAACCGGGGAGCTGTTTTTT
TRBD1 | TRBJ2-4 | . | TRBV7-9 | CASSLLQGEPPPPRNIQYF | TGTGCCAGCAGCTTATTACAGGGGGAGCCCCCGCCTCCAAGAAACATTCAGTACTTC
TRBD2 | TRBJ2-1 | . | TRBV7-9 | CASNEFALWTSGRNEQFF | TGTGCCAGCAACGAATTTGCTTTATGGACTAGCGGAAGGAATGAGCAGTTCTTC
TRBD1 | TRBJ2-3 | . | TRBV6-5 | CASNGRDRGSDTQYF | TGTGCCAGCAATGGCCGGGACAGGGGATCAGATACGCAGTATTTT
. | TRBJ2-1 | once | TRBV4-3 | CASSRRGGSYNEQFF | TGCGCCAGCAGCCGTAGGGGGGGCTCCTACAATGAGCAGTTCTTC
TRBD2 | TRBJ2-1 | once | TRBV5-1 | CASSYSGNNNEQFF | TGCGCCAGCAGTTATAGCGGGAACAACAATGAGCAGTTCTTC
TRBD1 | TRBJ1-4 | . | TRBV3-1/TRBV3-2 | CASSPPGTGVEKLFF | TGTGCCAGCAGCCCACCCGGGACAGGGGTAGAAAAACTGTTTTTT
. | TRBJ1-2 | . | TRBV6-5 | CASSSQVLLGYTF | TGTGCCAGCAGTTCTCAGGTGCTCCTTGGCTACACCTTC
TRBD2 | TRBJ2-3 | . | TRBV27 | CASSLSTSGSDTQYF | TGTGCCAGCAGTTTATCGACTAGCGGTTCAGATACGCAGTATTTT
. | TRBJ1-3 | . | TRBV7-2 | CASRPTAGASGNTIYF | TGTGCCAGCAGACCCACGGCAGGGGCGTCTGGAAACACCATATATTTT
TRBD2 | TRBJ2-1 | . | TRBV12-5 | CASGLVLARHNEQFF | TGTGCTAGTGGTTTGGTACTAGCGCGCCACAATGAGCAGTTCTTC
. | TRBJ1-5 | . | TRBV9 | CASSGGDGQPQHF | TGTGCCAGCAGCGGGGGTGATGGGCAGCCCCAGCATTTT
. | TRBJ2-2 | . | TRBV30 | CAWSVASSANTGELFF | TGTGCCTGGAGTGTCGCTAGCTCGGCGAACACCGGGGAGCTGTTTTTT
. | TRBJ1-4 | . | TRBV2 | CASSRGLNEKLFF | TGTGCCAGCAGTCGAGGACTTAATGAAAAACTGTTTTTT
. | TRBJ1-5 | . | TRBV6-6 | CASSYSASNQPQHF | TGTGCCAGCAGTTACTCGGCGAGCAATCAGCCCCAGCATTTT
TRBD2 | TRBJ2-1 | . | TRBV4-1 | CASSRQVLAGVEQFF | TGCGCCAGCAGCCGCCAGGTGCTAGCGGGAGTTGAGCAGTTCTTC
. | TRBJ1-2 | . | TRBV7-2 | CASVRTTLPYGYTF | TGTGCCAGCGTCCGGACTACTCTCCCTTATGGCTACACCTTC
. | TRBJ1-2 | . | TRBV24-1 | CATSESTRGYTF | TGTGCCACCAGTGAGTCAACTCGGGGCTACACCTTC
. | TRBJ2-2 | once | TRBV4-2 | CASSQDNNRANTGELFF | TGTGCCAGCAGCCAAGATAATAACAGGGCGAACACCGGGGAGCTGTTTTTT
. | TRBJ2-5 | . | TRBV27 | CASSPRGMWETQYF | TGTGCCAGCAGTCCAAGGGGAATGTGGGAGACCCAGTACTTC
. | TRBJ1-1 | . | TRBV25-1 | CASSEVNTEAFF | TGTGCCAGCAGTGAAGTGAACACTGAAGCTTTCTTT
TRBD1 | TRBJ1-1 | . | TRBV10-3 | CAIRGRDSSNTEAFF | TGTGCCATCAGGGGCCGGGACAGTTCGAACACTGAAGCTTTCTTT
. | TRBJ2-7 | . | TRBV7-2 | CASSLAPKYEQYF | TGTGCCAGCAGCTTAGCTCCTAAGTACGAGCAGTACTTC
. | TRBJ1-1 | . | TRBV1 | CTSSQETTFFPPGNTEAFF | TGCACCAGCAGCCAAGAAACGACATTTTTCCCCCCTGGGAACACTGAAGCTTTCTTT
TRBD1 | TRBJ1-2 | . | TRBV4-1 | CATSGTGKYGYTF | TGCGCCACCTCCGGGACAGGAAAATATGGCTACACCTTC
TRBD1 | TRBJ2-1 | . | TRBV28 | CASSSQGTGGDEQFF | TGTGCCAGCAGTTCCCAGGGGACAGGAGGCGATGAGCAGTTCTTC
TRBD2 | TRBJ2-3 | . | TRBV18 | CASSLTGGPGDTQYF | TGTGCCAGCTCACTAACGGGAGGGCCGGGAGATACGCAGTATTTT
TRBD1 | TRBJ2-4 | . | TRBV2 | CASSEARTGGNIQYF | TGTGCCAGCAGCGAAGCGAGGACAGGCGGGAACATTCAGTACTTC